This TCR beta chain was sequenced in a study of OX40 agonist ivuxolimab in advanced cancers. For the study at large: Six ivuxolimab dose levels, 0.01 to 10 mg/kg, were given intravenously every 2 weeks.

The CDR3 spans 15 residues. The V end was cut by 0 bases, the J end by 4 bases, with 13 bases between. Per germline, CDR1 SGHRS and CDR2 YFSETQ. Of note for this clone: The antigen is unknown.

General study results and limits: The study found that CD8+ T cells averaged more expanded clones than CD4+.

Method: immunoSEQ multiplex PCR; TCRdb's copy keeps in-frame clones and lacks some. The sample includes around 69,000 clones, around 90% of them seen just once. This TCR was sampled from an adult with an advanced solid tumor such as melanoma, head and neck, liver or kidney cancer. Sample: CD4+ or CD8+ T cells sorted from blood, taken in a trial of the OX40 agonist ivuxolimab. The chain has TRBV5-1 and TRBJ2-5, with D hard to call. The CDR3 reads CASSLGSGLGETQYF. The CDR3 region has the DNA TGCGCCAGCAGCTTGGGCAGTGGGCTTGGAGAGACCCAGTACTTC.